Each of the 29 T cell receptor beta chains below was sequenced from the same sample in a study of radiotherapy plus CTLA-4 blockade in lung cancer. The data were produced by immunoSEQ multiplex PCR, yet TCRdb's version contains in-frame clones alone and is incomplete. The sample shows some 23,000 clones, approximately 70% of them seen only once. Sequenced material: peripheral blood, taken from a patient treated with radiotherapy plus ipilimumab. These receptors came from a human donor with non-small cell lung cancer who had stable disease on radiotherapy plus ipilimumab.

The chain uses TRBV2 and TRBJ2-7; D is uncertain. V was clipped by 3 bases and J by 6 bases, with 12 bases between them. The CDR3 covers 13 residues. Germline CDR1 and CDR2: SNHLY and FYNNEI. The DNA of the CDR3 is TGTGCCAGCAGTGAGTTCTCAGAGTTCGAGCAGTACTTC. It yields the protein CASSEFSEFEQYF.

The genes are TRBV29-1 and TRBJ2-2, with D unresolved. The V and J ends lost 7 bases and 1 base respectively, with 13 bases between them. The CDR3 is 14 residues long. The germline V gene has CDR1 SQVTM and CDR2 ANQGSEA. The CDR3 loop is CSALSRGNTGELFF. CDR3 sequence (DNA): TGCAGCGCTCTATCCCGAGGGAACACCGGGGAGCTGTTTTTT.

The chain is built from TRBV10-2 and TRBJ2-7, with D unclear. V lost 5 bases and J lost 4, with 9 bases in between. This CDR3 has 12 amino acids. From germline, CDR1 is WSHSY and CDR2 SAAADI. CDR3 DNA: TGCGCCAGCAGTTATACAGTATACGAGCAGTACTTC. This encodes CASSYTVYEQYF.

This clone was recorded only once. The V and J genes are TRBV5-1 and TRBJ2-5, with D perhaps matching TRBD1 (6 bases). The CDR3 contains 14 residues. V lost 1 base, J lost 5 bases, and 12 bases lay in between. Per germline, CDR1 SGHRS and CDR2 YFSETQ. This CDR3 reads CASSLSPGVETQYF. CDR3 nucleotides: TGCGCCAGCAGCTTGAGTCCAGGGGTGGAGACCCAGTACTTC.

This clone has only a few counts. The J gene is TRBJ1-2, the V gene TRBV7-9, with TRBD1 identical over 8 bases. Germline V gene sequence: CDR1 SEHNR, CDR2 FQNEAQ (reference sequence). The CDR3 consists of 14 residues. V lost 5 bases to trimming and J lost 4 bases; unmatched junction nucleotides: 6. CDR3 bases: TGTGCCAGCAGCCCGGACAGGGCCCCCTATGGCTACACCTTC. This gives the protein CASSPDRAPYGYTF.

This clone was observed once. Written as DNA, the CDR3 is TGTGCCAGCATTCGAGCAGGGAAAACCGTGGGGGACGAGCAGTACTTC. Translating it yields CASIRAGKTVGDEQYF. The chain has TRBV9 and TRBJ2-7; the D gene could be TRBD1 or TRBD2 (5 bases each). This CDR3 has 16 amino acids. V was clipped by 6 bases and J by 5 bases, with 24 bases between them. Germline V gene sequence: CDR1 SGDLS, CDR2 YYNGEE.

The rearrangement links TRBV28 to TRBJ2-5; the D gene is possibly TRBD2 (6 bases). V was cut by 2 bases and J by 6 bases, with 13 bases left in between. The germline gives CDR1 MDHEN, CDR2 SYDVKM. This CDR3 is built from 14 residues. The CDR3 DNA reads as TGTGCCAGCAGTTTAATCACGGGAGATAAGACCCAGTACTTC. Translated, it gives CASSLITGDKTQYF.

The chain is built from TRBV19 and TRBJ2-5; TRBD2 matches at 8 bases. Losses at the gene ends were 5 bases for V and 1 base for J; bases not matched to a gene: 9. Per the germline V gene, CDR1 is LNHDA and CDR2 is SQIVND (reference sequence). The CDR3 totals 16 residues. The CDR3 reads CASSAVRGGTQETQYF. The CDR3 nucleotides read TGTGCCAGTAGTGCGGTTCGGGGGGGTACCCAAGAGACCCAGTACTTC.

This chain joins TRBV4-1 and TRBJ2-1, with 8 positions matching TRBD1. The trim removed 2 bases at V and 5 bases at J, leaving 5 bases unmatched. The CDR3 consists of 15 residues. Germline V gene sequence: CDR1 MGHRA, CDR2 YSYEKL. The CDR3 loop is CASSQSGGRNNEQFF. As DNA, the CDR3 is TGCGCCAGCAGCCAATCAGGGGGCCGGAACAATGAGCAGTTCTTC.

V is TRBV7-6 and J is TRBJ2-1; TRBD2 agrees at 7 bases. Losses at the gene ends were 2 bases for V and 9 bases for J; bases not matched to a gene: 13. Germline V gives CDR1 SGHVS, CDR2 FNYEAQ. There are 16 residues in the CDR3. The CDR3 nucleotides are TGTGCCAGCAGCTTACGGGTAGGGCGGGAGTTTTTTGAGCAGTTCTTC. Its protein is CASSLRVGREFFEQFF.

In its sample, this clone ranks as medium-sized. CDR3 residues: CASSRLEIEAFF. The DNA for the CDR3 is TGTGCCAGCAGCCGCCTTGAAATTGAAGCTTTCTTT. The chain recombines TRBV14 with TRBJ1-1, with D uncertain. The length of the CDR3 is 12 residues. V lost 4 bases and J lost 7, with 10 bases in between. Germline CDR1 SGHDN, CDR2 FVKESK.

V is TRBV7-3 and J is TRBJ2-7; D unclear. The CDR3 consists of 12 residues. Germline V gene lookup returns CDR1 SGHTA and CDR2 FQGTGA. V was pared by 1 base and J by 0 bases, with 1 base between. This CDR3 reads CASSLISYEQYF. DNA for the CDR3: TGTGCCAGCAGCTTAATCTCCTACGAGCAGTACTTC.

The rearrangement joins TRBV7-2 to TRBJ2-5; D possibly corresponds to TRBD2 (5 bases). There are 15 residues in the CDR3. Germline CDR1 is SGHTA and CDR2 is FQGNSA. The ends were cut back, 1 base at V and 5 bases at J, with 14 bases in the middle. CDR3 nucleotides: TGTGCCAGCAGCTTAGGCGGGTTTAGGGAGGAGACCCAGTACTTC. Its translation is CASSLGGFREETQYF.

This clone was seen just once. This chain joins TRBV5-1 and TRBJ2-3; D unclear. Germline V CDR1 and CDR2: SGHRS, YFSETQ. V gave up 2 bases and J gave up 5 bases, with 6 bases separating them. The CDR3 spans 12 residues. The CDR3 region has the DNA TGCGCCAGCAGCTTTGAAGGAGATACGCAGTATTTT. Amino acids: CASSFEGDTQYF.

V gene TRBV4-2 combines with J gene TRBJ2-1; D not resolved. V was clipped by 0 bases and J by 0 bases, with 15 bases between them. The CDR3 totals 18 residues. Germline assignment: CDR1 LGHNA and CDR2 YNFKEQ. CDR3 sequence: CASSQEVGGASSYNEQFF. CDR3 DNA sequence: TGTGCCAGCAGCCAAGAAGTGGGCGGAGCTAGCTCCTACAATGAGCAGTTCTTC.

The rearrangement uses TRBV11-3 and TRBJ2-7; D could derive from TRBD1 or TRBD2 (5 bases each). CDR1 is SGHNT and CDR2 is YENEEA in the germline V gene. CDR3 length: 11 amino acids. V lost 8 bases and J 6 bases, leaving 11 bases between the germline ends. The CDR3, as DNA: TGTGCCAGCGAAACTAGGGGCGAGCAGTACTTC. The encoded protein is CASETRGEQYF.

The chain links TRBV7-9 to TRBJ1-3; 10 bases line up with TRBD1. V lost 3 bases, J lost 2 bases, and 1 base stayed unmatched. The CDR3 consists of 15 residues. Germline CDR1 and CDR2: SEHNR and FQNEAQ (reference sequence). The CDR3 DNA follows: TGTGCCAGCAGCTTCGGACAGGGGGCTGGAAACACCATATATTTT. The encoded protein is CASSFGQGAGNTIYF. Variable domain in full (rest from reference TRBV7-9 and TRBJ1-3): DTGVSQNPRHKITKRGQNVTFRCDPISEHNRLYWYRQTLGQGPEFLTYFQNEAQLEKSRLLSDRFSAERPKGSFSTLEIQRTEQGDSAMYLCASSFGQGAGNTIYFGEGSWLTVV.

V gene TRBV5-1 combines with J gene TRBJ2-7; 7 positions agree with TRBD1. Germline loops: CDR1 SGHRS, CDR2 YFSETQ. The CDR3 spans 13 residues. The ends lost 4 bases at V and 3 bases at J; junction bases unmatched: 4. This chain's CDR3 is CASSPGQSYEQYF. The CDR3 DNA reads TGCGCCAGCAGCCCGGGACAGAGCTACGAGCAGTACTTC.

V gene TRBV19 combines with J gene TRBJ1-2; weak D call: TRBD1 (5 bases). There are 13 residues in the CDR3. V was cut by 10 bases and J by 3 bases, with 15 bases left in between. Looked up from germline, CDR1 is LNHDA and CDR2 is SQIVND (reference sequence). The chain's CDR3 is CATRVRSDYGYTF. The CDR3 region has the DNA TGTGCCACCAGGGTTCGCAGCGACTATGGCTACACCTTC.

This clone was observed a handful of times. The V gene is TRBV19, the J gene TRBJ1-4; no firm D call. The CDR3 spans 15 residues. Germline V CDR1 and CDR2: LNHDA, SQIVND (reference sequence). V was pared by 5 bases and J by 6 bases, with 16 bases between. In nucleotides, the CDR3 is TGTGCCAGTAGTCTCCCACGAGGCGGCGATGAAAAACTGTTTTTT. Its protein product is CASSLPRGGDEKLFF.

This clone was detected a few times. This chain joins TRBV28 and TRBJ1-2; D gene ambiguous. CDR3 size: 12 residues. The V gene's germline CDR1 is MDHEN and CDR2 SYDVKM. Between the trimmed V and J ends, which lost 3 bases and 8 bases, there was a span of 10 bases. The CDR3 sequence is CASSLNLLGYTF. The CDR3 coding sequence is TGTGCCAGCAGTTTGAACCTCCTGGGCTACACCTTC.

V gene TRBV6-1 combines with J gene TRBJ1-2, with D perhaps matching TRBD1 (5 bases). V lost 0 bases and J lost 4, with 9 bases in between. The CDR3 consists of 14 residues. CDR1 MNHNS and CDR2 SASEGT come from the germline V gene. CDR3 in DNA: TGTGCCAGCAGTGAAGCAGGGGTGGCCTATGGCTACACCTTC. As protein: CASSEAGVAYGYTF.

The genes are TRBV19 and TRBJ1-1; D remains ambiguous. CDR3 size: 14 residues. V shed 5 bases and J shed 0 bases, with 10 bases lying between them. Germline values: CDR1 LNHDA, CDR2 SQIVND (reference sequence). The CDR3 spells CASSDQAMNTEAFF. Here the CDR3 DNA reads TGTGCCAGTAGTGACCAGGCCATGAACACTGAAGCTTTCTTT.

The CDR3: CASSLVGTGELFF. CDR3 coding DNA: TGTGCCAGCAGCTTAGTAGGTACCGGGGAGCTGTTTTTT. The rearrangement uses TRBV11-3 and TRBJ2-2; D is uncertain. V lost 1 base and J 5 bases, leaving 5 bases between the germline ends. CDR3 size: 13 residues. Germline V lookup: CDR1 SGHNT, CDR2 YENEEA.

The chain employs TRBV25-1 and TRBJ2-2; 8 nucleotides match TRBD2. J lost 4 bases, V lost 2 bases, and 6 bases had no gene match. The CDR3 has 16 residues. Germline assignment: CDR1 MGHDK and CDR2 SYGVNS. In DNA form, the CDR3 reads TGTGCCAGCAGTGAACTAAGCGGGAGCGGCACCGGGGAGCTGTTTTTT. It specifies CASSELSGSGTGELFF.

This chain links TRBV6-1 with TRBJ2-2, with D possibly being TRBD1 (6 bases). Trimming stripped 7 bases from V and 1 base from J, with 13 bases between. Germline-derived CDR1 and CDR2 are MNHNS and SASEGT. The CDR3 runs to 15 residues. The CDR3 protein is CASKRDTKNTGELFF. The CDR3 DNA sequence: TGTGCCAGCAAGAGGGACACCAAGAACACCGGGGAGCTGTTTTTT.

J is TRBJ2-1 and V is TRBV28; 9 bases line up with TRBD2. J was trimmed by 0 bases and V by 1 base; bases with no gene match: 1. The CDR3 is 16 residues long. Per germline, CDR1 MDHEN and CDR2 SYDVKM. The CDR3 coding sequence is TGTGCCAGCAGTTTATTTAGCGGGGGCTCCTACAATGAGCAGTTCTTC. Translated, it gives CASSLFSGGSYNEQFF.

This chain joins TRBV7-2 and TRBJ2-1, with 12 nucleotides matching TRBD2. V shed 6 bases and J 7 bases; nucleotides not matched to a gene: 7. Germline loops: CDR1 SGHTA, CDR2 FQGNSA. The CDR3 consists of 15 residues. The CDR3, as DNA: TGTGCCAGCAGGGCCCCGGGACTAGCGGGTAATGAGCAGTTCTTC. Its protein product is CASRAPGLAGNEQFF.

The chain joins TRBV9 to TRBJ2-2; 9 bases are a match to TRBD2. The CDR3 is 15 amino acids. V shed 0 bases, J shed 7 bases, and the junction held 4 bases outside the gene matches. Germline V gene data show CDR1 as SGDLS and CDR2 as YYNGEE. This CDR3 is CASSVGAGGGGELFF. DNA of the CDR3: TGTGCCAGCAGCGTAGGAGCGGGAGGTGGCGGGGAGCTGTTTTTT.